The source of this T cell receptor beta chain is a study of shared clonotypes between healthy human individuals. Findings and caveats of the study: Generation of non-shared clonotypes was less probable than generation of clonotypes shared by all four donors. Shared clonotypes: about 5.3% naive CD4, 3.5% to 4% naive CD8, 2.3% memory CD4, 0.4% memory CD8.

Germline V CDR1 and CDR2: SGDLS, YYNGEE. The CDR3 totals 16 residues. The V gene end was trimmed by 0 bases and the J gene end by 7 bases; junction bases not matched to a gene: 4. Authors' analysis steps: For the immunoSEQ data, sequences were junction-only without quality scores, so filtering differed. This table comes from immunoSEQ multiplex PCR, and its TCRdb copy is limited to in-frame clones, with some not included. That table furnishes V, J and clone size, whereas the DNA furnished D and trimming. This repertoire shows under 2,000,000 clones, about 95% found once; its top ten account for more than 0.95%. A word on this clone: Its antigen is undetermined.

Naive-designated CD8 cells lacked CD45RO, were positively enriched for CCR7, and omitted terminally differentiated effector memory CD45RA+ cells. Adult Caucasians living in Nashville, Tennessee made up all of the donors. This clonotype was sampled from a man between 18 and 29 years old in good health. V is TRBV9 and J is TRBJ2-1; 13 positions match TRBD2. The sample consisted of naive CD8+ T cells sorted from blood. The CDR3 DNA reads as TGTGCCAGCAGCGTAGGACTAGCGGGAGGTGGGAATGAGCAGTTCTTC. It codes for CASSVGLAGGGNEQFF.